This T cell receptor beta chain was recovered during a study of blood T cell repertoires in COVID-19. Study overall: The samples span acute and convalescent COVID-19 from the United States, Italy and Spain. Sources were T cells, B-cell-depleted T cells, or PBMCs; the material itself was cDNA or gDNA.

Per the original methods: Amplifying reference gene primers gave estimates of nucleated cell counts. Profiling relied on immunoSEQ multiplex PCR, and the TCRdb table lists in-frame clones only, not all of them. D and trimming come from the DNA, and the V and J calls and clone size come from that table. The table has approximately 140,000 clones, 87% seen once. J was trimmed by 7 bases and V by 8 bases; bases with no gene match: 16. The germline V gene encodes CDR1 KGHSH and CDR2 LQKENI. The CDR3 contains 17 residues. The TCR originated in a man at least 80 years old with acute or convalescent COVID-19. Material: peripheral blood. The chain is built from TRBV18 and TRBJ2-2, with 10 bases lining up with TRBD2. The CDR3: CASAQSRLAGAGGELFF. The DNA of the CDR3 is TGTGCCAGCGCCCAGAGTCGGCTAGCGGGAGCAGGCGGGGAGCTGTTTTTT.